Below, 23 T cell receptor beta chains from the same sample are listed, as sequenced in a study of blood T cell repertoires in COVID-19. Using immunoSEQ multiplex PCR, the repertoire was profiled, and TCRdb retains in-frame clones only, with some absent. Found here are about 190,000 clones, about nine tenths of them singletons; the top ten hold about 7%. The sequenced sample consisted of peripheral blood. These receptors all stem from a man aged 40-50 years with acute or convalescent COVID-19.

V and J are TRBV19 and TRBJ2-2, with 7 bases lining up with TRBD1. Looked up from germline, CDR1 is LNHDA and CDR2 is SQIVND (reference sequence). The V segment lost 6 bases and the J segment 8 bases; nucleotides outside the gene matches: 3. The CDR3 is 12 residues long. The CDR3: CASRRGPGELFF. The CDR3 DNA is TGTGCCAGTAGAAGGGGGCCTGGGGAGCTGTTTTTT.

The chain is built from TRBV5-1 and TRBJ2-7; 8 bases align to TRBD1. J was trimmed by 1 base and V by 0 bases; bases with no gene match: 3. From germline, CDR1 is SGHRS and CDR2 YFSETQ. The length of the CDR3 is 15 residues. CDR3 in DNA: TGCGCCAGCAGCTTGGCCGGGACAGGTTCCTACGAGCAGTACTTC. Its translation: CASSLAGTGSYEQYF.

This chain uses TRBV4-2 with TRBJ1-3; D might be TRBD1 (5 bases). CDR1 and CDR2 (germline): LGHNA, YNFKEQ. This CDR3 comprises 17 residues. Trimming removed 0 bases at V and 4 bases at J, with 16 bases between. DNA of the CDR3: TGTGCCAGCAGCCAAGATCCCCTATTCGGGGGAGGAAACACCATATATTTT. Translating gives CASSQDPLFGGGNTIYF.

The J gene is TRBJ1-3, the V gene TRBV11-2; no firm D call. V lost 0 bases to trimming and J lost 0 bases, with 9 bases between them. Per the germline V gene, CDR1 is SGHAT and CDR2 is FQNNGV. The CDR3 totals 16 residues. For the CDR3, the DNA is TGTGCCAGCAGCTTAGATGGTGGCAACTCTGGAAACACCATATATTTT. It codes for CASSLDGGNSGNTIYF. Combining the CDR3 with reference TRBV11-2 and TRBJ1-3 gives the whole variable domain EAGVAQSPRYKIIEKRQSVAFWCNPISGHATLYWYQQILGQGPKLLIQFQNNGVVDDSQLPKDRFSAERLKGVDSTLKIQPAKLEDSAVYLCASSLDGGNSGNTIYFGEGSWLTVV.

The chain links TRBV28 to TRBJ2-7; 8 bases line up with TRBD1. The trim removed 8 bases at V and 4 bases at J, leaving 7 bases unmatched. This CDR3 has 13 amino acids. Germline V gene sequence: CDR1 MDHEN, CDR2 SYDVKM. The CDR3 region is CASPDRVEYEQYF. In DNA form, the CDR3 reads TGTGCCAGCCCGGACAGGGTTGAGTACGAGCAGTACTTC.

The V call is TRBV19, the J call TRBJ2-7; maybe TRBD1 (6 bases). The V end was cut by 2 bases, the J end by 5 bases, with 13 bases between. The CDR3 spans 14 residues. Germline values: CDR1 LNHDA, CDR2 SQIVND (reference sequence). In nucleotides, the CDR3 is TGTGCCAGTAGTATACAACAGGGAATTAACGAGCAGTACTTC. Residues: CASSIQQGINEQYF.

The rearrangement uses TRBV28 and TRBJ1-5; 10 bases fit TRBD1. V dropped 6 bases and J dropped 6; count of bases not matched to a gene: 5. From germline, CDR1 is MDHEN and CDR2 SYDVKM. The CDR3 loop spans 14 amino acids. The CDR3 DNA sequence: TGTGCCAGCAGGACAGGGGGCGAGAGTCAGCCCCAGCATTTT. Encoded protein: CASRTGGESQPQHF.

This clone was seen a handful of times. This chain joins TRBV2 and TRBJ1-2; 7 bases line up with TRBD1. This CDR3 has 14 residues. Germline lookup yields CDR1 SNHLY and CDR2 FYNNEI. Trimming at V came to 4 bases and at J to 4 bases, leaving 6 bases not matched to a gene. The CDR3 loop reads CASSGQGSAYGYTF. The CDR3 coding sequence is TGTGCCAGCAGTGGACAGGGTTCCGCCTATGGCTACACCTTC.

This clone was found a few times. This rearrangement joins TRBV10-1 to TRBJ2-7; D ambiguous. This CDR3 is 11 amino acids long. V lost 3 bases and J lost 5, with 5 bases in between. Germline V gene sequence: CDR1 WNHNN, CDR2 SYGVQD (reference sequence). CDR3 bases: TGCGCCAGCAGTGATAGCCACGAGCAGTACTTC. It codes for CASSDSHEQYF.

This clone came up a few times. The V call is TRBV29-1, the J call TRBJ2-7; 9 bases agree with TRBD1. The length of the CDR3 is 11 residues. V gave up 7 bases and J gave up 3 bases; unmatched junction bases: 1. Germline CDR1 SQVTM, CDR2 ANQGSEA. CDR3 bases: TGCAGCGGGACAGGGGACTACGAGCAGTACTTC. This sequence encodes CSGTGDYEQYF.

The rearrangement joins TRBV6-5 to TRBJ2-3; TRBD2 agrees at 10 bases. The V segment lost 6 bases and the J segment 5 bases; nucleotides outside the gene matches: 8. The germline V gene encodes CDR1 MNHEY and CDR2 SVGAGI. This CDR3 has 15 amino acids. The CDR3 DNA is TGTGCCAGCAGCCAAAATCTAGCGGGGGAAGATACGCAGTATTTT. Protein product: CASSQNLAGEDTQYF.

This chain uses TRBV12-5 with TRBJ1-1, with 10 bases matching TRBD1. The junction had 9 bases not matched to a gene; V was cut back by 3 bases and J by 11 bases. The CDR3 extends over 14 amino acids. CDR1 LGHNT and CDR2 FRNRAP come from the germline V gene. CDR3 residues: CASGFGQGDFGAFF. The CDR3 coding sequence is TGTGCTAGTGGTTTCGGACAGGGGGACTTTGGGGCTTTCTTT.

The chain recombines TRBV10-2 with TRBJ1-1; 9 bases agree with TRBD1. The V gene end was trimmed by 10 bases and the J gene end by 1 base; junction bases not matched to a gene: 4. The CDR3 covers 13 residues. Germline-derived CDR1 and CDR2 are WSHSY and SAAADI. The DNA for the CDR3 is TGCGCCACGGACAGGGGACGGAACACTGAAGCTTTCTTT. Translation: CATDRGRNTEAFF.

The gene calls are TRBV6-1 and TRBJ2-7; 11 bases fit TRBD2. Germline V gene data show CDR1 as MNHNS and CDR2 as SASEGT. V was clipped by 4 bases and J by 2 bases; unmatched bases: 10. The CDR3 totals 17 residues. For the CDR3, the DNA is TGTGCCAGCAGTGCCCCCACCGGGACTAGCGGAGCCTACGAGCAGTACTTC. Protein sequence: CASSAPTGTSGAYEQYF.

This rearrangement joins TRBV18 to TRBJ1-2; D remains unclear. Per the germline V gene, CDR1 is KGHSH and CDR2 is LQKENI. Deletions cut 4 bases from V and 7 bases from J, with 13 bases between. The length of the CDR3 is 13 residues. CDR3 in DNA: TGTGCCAGCTCACTGTCAGAGGGTCGTGGCTACACCTTC. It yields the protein CASSLSEGRGYTF.

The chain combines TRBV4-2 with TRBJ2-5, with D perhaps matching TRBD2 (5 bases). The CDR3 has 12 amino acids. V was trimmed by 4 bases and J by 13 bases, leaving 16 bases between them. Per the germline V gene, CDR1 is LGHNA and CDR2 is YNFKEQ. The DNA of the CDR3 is TGTGCCAGCAGCCCCCCGGGAAGGCCTACGTACTTC. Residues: CASSPPGRPTYF.

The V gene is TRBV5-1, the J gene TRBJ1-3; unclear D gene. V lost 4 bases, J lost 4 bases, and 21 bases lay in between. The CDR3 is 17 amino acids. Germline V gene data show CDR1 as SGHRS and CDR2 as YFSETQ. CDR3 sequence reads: CASSPYRLSRRGNTIYF. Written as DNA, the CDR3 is TGCGCCAGCAGCCCTTACCGGCTTTCGAGGAGGGGAAACACCATATATTTT.

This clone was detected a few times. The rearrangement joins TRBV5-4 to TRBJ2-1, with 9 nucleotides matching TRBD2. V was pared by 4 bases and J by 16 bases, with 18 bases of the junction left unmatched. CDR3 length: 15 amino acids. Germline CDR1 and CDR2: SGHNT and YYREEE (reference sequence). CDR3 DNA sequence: TGTGCCAGCAGCACGGGACTAGCCGACCCCCTGGGCCATTTCTTC. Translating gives CASSTGLADPLGHFF. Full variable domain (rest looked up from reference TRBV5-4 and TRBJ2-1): ETGVTQSPTHLIKTRGQQVTLRCSSQSGHNTVSWYQQALGQGPQFIFQYYREEENGRGNFPPRFSGLQFPNYSSELNVNALELDDSALYLCASSTGLADPLGHFFGPGTRLTVL.

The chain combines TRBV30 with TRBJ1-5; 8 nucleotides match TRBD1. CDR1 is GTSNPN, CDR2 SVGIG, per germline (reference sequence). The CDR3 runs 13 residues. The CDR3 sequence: CATAGGLGQPQHF. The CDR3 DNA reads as TGTGCTACCGCAGGGGGCTTAGGTCAGCCCCAGCATTTT. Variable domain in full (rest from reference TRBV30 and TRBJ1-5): SQTIHQWPATLVQPVGSPLSLECTVEGTSNPNLYWYRQAAGRGLQLLFYSVGIGQISSEVPQNLSASRPQDRQFILSSKKLLLSDSGFYLCATAGGLGQPQHFGDGTRLSIL.

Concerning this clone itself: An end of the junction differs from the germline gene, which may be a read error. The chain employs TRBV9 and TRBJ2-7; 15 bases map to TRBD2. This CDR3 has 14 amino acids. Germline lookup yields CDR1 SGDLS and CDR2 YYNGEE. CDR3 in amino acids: CASSFRTSGGDLLF. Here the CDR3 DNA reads TGTGCCAGCAGCTTCCGGACTAGCGGGGGGGACCTACTATTC.

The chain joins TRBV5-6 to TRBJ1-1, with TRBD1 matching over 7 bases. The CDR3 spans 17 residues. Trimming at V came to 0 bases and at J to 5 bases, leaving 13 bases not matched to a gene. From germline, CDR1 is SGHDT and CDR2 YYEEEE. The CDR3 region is CASSLARKQGLRTEAFF. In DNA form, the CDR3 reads TGTGCCAGCAGCTTGGCAAGAAAACAGGGGTTGAGGACTGAAGCTTTCTTT. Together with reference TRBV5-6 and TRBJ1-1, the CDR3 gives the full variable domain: DAGVTQSPTHLIKTRGQQVTLRCSPKSGHDTVSWYQQALGQGPQFIFQYYEEEERQRGNFPDRFSGHQFPNYSSELNVNALLLGDSALYLCASSLARKQGLRTEAFFGQGTRLTVV.

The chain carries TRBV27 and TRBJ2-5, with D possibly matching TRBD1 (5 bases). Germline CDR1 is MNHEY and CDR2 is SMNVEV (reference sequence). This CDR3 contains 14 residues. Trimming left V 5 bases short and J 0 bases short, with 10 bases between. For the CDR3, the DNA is TGTGCCAGCAGTCCCCGACAGAACCAAGAGACCCAGTACTTC. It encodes CASSPRQNQETQYF.

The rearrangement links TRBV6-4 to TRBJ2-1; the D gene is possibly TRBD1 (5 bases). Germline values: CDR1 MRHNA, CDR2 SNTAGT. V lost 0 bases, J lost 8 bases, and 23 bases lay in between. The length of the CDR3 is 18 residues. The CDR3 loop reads CASSDSKAEIGVPYEQFF. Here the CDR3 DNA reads TGTGCCAGCAGTGACTCGAAGGCAGAGATAGGGGTCCCATATGAGCAGTTCTTC.